This TCR beta chain was captured in a study of T-cell memory formation after mild COVID-19 (dated by TCRdb to the early 2020s). Study-wide context: TCR sequence clusters from the two donors were found to be largely donor specific. In a couple of donors, T-cell clones that expanded and contracted after mild COVID-19 were tracked by sequencing TCRalpha and TCRbeta repertoires over time. The cohort was made up of two young adult volunteers, one female and one male, who were previously healthy. Paper-wide results and their limitations: SARS-CoV-2 specificity was not confirmed for the second-wave clones peaking on day 37. Clones contracting from day 15 to 85 had balanced CD4/CD8 phenotypes, while a second wave expanding from day 15 to 37 was biased towards CD4+. Contracting CD4+ clones turned up mainly in the CM and EM memory subsets, whereas EMRA was where CD8+ clones were enriched. Some responding clones were detected in pre-infection memory, which suggested that pre-existing cross-reactive memory T cells had joined the SARS-CoV-2 response. The study included only a couple of mild cases, and larger cohorts that include severe cases with pre-infection samples were judged to be necessary.

Data came from an Illumina NovaSeq 6000. cDNA libraries for TCRalpha and TCRbeta were prepared by 5'RACE using constant-segment primers, with sample barcodes and unique molecular identifiers added. Trizol reagent was used to extract RNA from every sample. The libraries were amplified in two PCR steps, and the second step added a second sample barcode and Illumina TruSeq adapters. Libraries were sequenced on an Illumina NovaSeq with 2 x 150 bp paired-end reads. Per the source publication's procedure: Reads were demultiplexed and collapsed into UMI-guided consensus sequences with migec v1.2.7. With mixcr v2.1.11, UMI consensuses were aligned to TRA and TRB V and J templates and assembled into clonotypes. A clonotype was counted as expanded or contracted only when both edgeR and NoisET called the clonotype significant, with the noise models trained on biological replicates. For edgeR calls, a false discovery rate-adjusted p below 0.01 and a log2 fold-change threshold of 1 were applied. PCA with hierarchical clustering of max-normalized trajectories of the 1000 most abundant clonotypes was used as exploratory dynamics analysis. The CD4 or CD8 phenotype of responding clones was assigned using the separately sequenced CD4+ and CD8+ repertoires. TCRdb trimmed the raw reads at Q25, called clones with MiXCR and kept productive beta chains. One record per CDR3 amino acid sequence lists the most common genes and DNA. The V and J calls, along with clone size, are taken from TCRdb and not from the paper's own processing. The table for this sample lists more than 350,000 distinct CDR3 sequences; roughly 21% of them were counted only once. About an eighth of the sample is taken by the ten largest.

A word on this clonotype: There is no known antigen for this receptor. Per-base qualities were not stored, and no clone one base away is much larger.

Ficoll-Paque density gradient centrifugation was used to isolate PBMCs. V gives up 5 bases and J gives up 1 base, and the segment between their germline ends measures 16 bases. Including the terminal cysteine and phenylalanine, the CDR3 comprises 16 residues. The read is trimmed to its CDR3 DNA, 48 bases read in frame from base 1. The sample was PBMCs or a T cell subset sorted from them (not recorded which). This TCR derives from an adult woman who had mild COVID-19 (a few samples of this study predate the infection). The sample titles of this study are shuffled in the database, so cell type and time point are left out; the donor was told from shared clones. The chain uses TRBV12-3 or TRBV12-4 and TRBJ2-3; TRBD2 is a weak D gene call, 6 bases matching. The CDR3 amino acid sequence is: CASSPGGGGRTDTQYF. The DNA sequence follows: TGTGCCAGCAGTCCCGGGGGAGGCGGACGCACAGATACGCAGTATTTT.